Listed here is a single T cell receptor beta chain. The data stem from a study of cytomegalovirus exposure and HLA in healthy donors. Losses at the gene ends were 2 bases for V and 5 bases for J; bases not matched to a gene: 6. Germline values: CDR1 SGHNT, CDR2 YENEEA. This CDR3 spans 15 amino acids. It was with 60 Vbeta and 13 Jbeta primers that the PCR ran. The protocol was immunoSEQ multiplex PCR, while the TCRdb copy is restricted to in-frame clones and leaves out a portion. The sample has around 120,000 clones, and its top ten clones hold 0.45% to 0.6%. This chain joins TRBV11-3 and TRBJ2-1, with TRBD1 matching over 7 bases. Source material: PBMCs. The TCR sequence derives from a man between 50 and 59 years old in good health and CMV-seronegative. For the CDR3, the DNA is TGTGCCAGCAGCTTAAACAGGGGTTATAACAATGAGCAGTTCTTC. Residues: CASSLNRGYNNEQFF. The variable domain in full, with the rest retrieved from reference TRBV11-3 and TRBJ2-1, is EAGVVQSPRYKIIEKKQPVAFWCNPISGHNTLYWYLQNLGQGPELLIRYENEEAVDDSQLPKDRFSAERLKGVDSTLKIQPAELGDSAVYLCASSLNRGYNNEQFFGPGTRLTVL.